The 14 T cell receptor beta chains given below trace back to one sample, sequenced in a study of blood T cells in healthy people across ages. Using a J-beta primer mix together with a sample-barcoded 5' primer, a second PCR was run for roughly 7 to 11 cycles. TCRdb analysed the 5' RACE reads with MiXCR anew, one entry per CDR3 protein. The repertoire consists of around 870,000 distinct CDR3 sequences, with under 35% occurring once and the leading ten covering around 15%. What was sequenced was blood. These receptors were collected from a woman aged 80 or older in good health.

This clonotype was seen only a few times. The DNA of the CDR3 is TGTGCCAGCAGCGTAGCGGCTACGAACACCGGGGAGCTGTTTTTT. This sequence encodes CASSVAATNTGELFF. The chain carries TRBV9 and TRBJ2-2; D gene ambiguous. Trimming removed 0 bases at V and 0 bases at J, with 6 bases between. Germline loops: CDR1 SGDLS, CDR2 YYNGEE. The length of the CDR3 is 15 residues.

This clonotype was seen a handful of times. The CDR3 loop reads CASSEVEGAYNEQFF. CDR3 sequence (DNA): TGTGCCAGCAGTGAAGTTGAAGGAGCCTACAATGAGCAGTTCTTC. This chain uses TRBV2 with TRBJ2-1; D is uncertain. The CDR3 is made up of 15 amino acids. The ends were cut back, 1 base at V and 2 bases at J, with 9 bases in the middle. Per the germline V gene, CDR1 is SNHLY and CDR2 is FYNNEI.

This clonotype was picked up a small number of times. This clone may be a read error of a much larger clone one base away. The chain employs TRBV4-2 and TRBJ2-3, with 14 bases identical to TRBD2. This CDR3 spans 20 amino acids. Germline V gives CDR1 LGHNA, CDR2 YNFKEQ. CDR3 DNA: TGTGCCAGCAGCCATGCCCGTGGACTAGCGGGGGGAGCCTCCACAGCTACGCAGTATTTT. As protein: CASSHARGLAGGASTATQYF.

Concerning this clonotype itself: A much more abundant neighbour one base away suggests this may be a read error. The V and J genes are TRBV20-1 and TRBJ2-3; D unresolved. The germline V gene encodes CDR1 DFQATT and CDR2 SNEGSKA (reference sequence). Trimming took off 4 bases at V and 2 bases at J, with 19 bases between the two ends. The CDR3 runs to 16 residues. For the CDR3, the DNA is TGCAGTGCTAAGATCGACTCGTGGTCTGACACAGATACGCAGTATTTT. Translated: CSAKIDSWSDTDTQYF.

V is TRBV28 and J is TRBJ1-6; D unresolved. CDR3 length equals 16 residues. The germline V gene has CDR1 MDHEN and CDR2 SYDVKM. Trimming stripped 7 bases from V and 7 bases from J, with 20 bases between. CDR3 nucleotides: TGTGCCAGCATCCTACCGGCCGGCGGCCCCAATTCACCCCTCCACTTT. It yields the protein CASILPAGGPNSPLHF.

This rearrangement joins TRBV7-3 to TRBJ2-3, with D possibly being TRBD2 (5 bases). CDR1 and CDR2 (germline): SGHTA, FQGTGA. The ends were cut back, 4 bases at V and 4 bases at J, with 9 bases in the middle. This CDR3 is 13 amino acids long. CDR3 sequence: CASSSQLADTQYF. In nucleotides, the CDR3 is TGTGCCAGCAGCTCTCAACTAGCAGATACGCAGTATTTT.

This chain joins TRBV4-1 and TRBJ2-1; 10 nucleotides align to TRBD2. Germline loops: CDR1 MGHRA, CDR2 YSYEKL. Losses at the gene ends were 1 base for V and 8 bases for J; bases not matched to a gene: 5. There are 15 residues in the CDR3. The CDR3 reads CASSQASGGEHEQFF. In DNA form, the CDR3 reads TGCGCCAGCAGCCAAGCTAGCGGGGGTGAACATGAGCAGTTCTTC.

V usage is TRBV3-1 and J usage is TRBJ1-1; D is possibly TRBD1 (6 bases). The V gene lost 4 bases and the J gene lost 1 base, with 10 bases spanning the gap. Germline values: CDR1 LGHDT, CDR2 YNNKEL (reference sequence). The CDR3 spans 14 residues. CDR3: CASSLRQENTEAFF. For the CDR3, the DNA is TGTGCCAGCAGCCTCCGACAGGAGAACACTGAAGCTTTCTTT.

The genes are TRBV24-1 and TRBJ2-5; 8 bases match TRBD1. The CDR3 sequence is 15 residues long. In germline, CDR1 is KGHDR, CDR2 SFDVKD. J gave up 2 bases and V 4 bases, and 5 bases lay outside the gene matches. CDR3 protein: CATSDTRQGQETQYF. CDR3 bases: TGTGCCACCAGTGACACTCGACAGGGGCAAGAGACCCAGTACTTC.

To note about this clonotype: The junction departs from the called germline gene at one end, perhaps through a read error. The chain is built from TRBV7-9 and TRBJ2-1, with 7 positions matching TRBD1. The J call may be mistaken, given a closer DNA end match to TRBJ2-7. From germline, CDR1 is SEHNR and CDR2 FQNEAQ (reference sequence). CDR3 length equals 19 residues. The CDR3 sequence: CAGSSYGGGDRVPYNEQYF. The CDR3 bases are TGTGCCGGCAGCTCCTACGGTGGTGGTGACAGGGTCCCCTACAATGAGCAGTACTTC.

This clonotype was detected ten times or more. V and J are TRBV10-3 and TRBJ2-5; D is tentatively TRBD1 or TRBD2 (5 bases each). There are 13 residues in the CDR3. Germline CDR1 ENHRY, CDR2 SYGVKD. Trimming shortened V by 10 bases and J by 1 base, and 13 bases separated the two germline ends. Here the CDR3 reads CATARGTQETQYF. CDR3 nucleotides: TGTGCCACCGCTCGGGGCACCCAAGAGACCCAGTACTTC.

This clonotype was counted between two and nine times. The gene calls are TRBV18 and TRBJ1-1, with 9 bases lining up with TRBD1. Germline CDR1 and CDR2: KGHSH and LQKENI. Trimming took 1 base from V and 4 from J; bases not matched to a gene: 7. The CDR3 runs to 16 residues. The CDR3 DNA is TGTGCCAGCTCACCACAACAACAGGGGGCGTCCACTGAAGCTTTCTTT. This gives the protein CASSPQQQGASTEAFF.

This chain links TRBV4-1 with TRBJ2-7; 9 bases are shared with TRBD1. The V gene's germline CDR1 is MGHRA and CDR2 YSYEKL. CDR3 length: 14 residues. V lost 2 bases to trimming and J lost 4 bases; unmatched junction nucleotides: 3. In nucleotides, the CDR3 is TGCGCCAGCAGCCAAACGGACAGGGGTTACGAGCAGTACTTC. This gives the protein CASSQTDRGYEQYF.

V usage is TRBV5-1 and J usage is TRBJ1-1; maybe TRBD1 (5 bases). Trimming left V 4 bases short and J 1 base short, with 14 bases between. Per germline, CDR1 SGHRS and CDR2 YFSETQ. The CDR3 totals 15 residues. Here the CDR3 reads CASSQGGNGNTEAFF. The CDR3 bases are TGCGCCAGCAGCCAGGGAGGGAACGGGAACACTGAAGCTTTCTTT.